The 29 T cell receptor beta chains below were found in one sample sequenced in a study of neurological immune-mediated disorders. Each CDR3 protein gets one entry after TCRdb re-called the 5' RACE reads with MiXCR. The repertoire holds about 39,000 distinct CDR3 sequences, with almost 7.5% as singletons. Sequences were obtained from CD4+ T cells from blood. These receptor sequences come from a man aged 45-65 years in good health.

This clonotype was seen a handful of times. The chain uses TRBV5-4 and TRBJ1-5; 7 nucleotides match TRBD1. This CDR3 spans 13 amino acids. The germline V gene encodes CDR1 SGHNT and CDR2 YYREEE (reference sequence). J gave up 4 bases and V 4 bases, and 2 bases lay outside the gene matches. This chain's CDR3 is CASSVGQNQPQHF. As DNA, the CDR3 is TGTGCCAGCAGCGTGGGACAGAATCAGCCCCAGCATTTT.

This clonotype has a handful of counts. This chain connects TRBV18 to TRBJ1-1; tentatively, D is TRBD1 (6 bases). Trimming took 3 bases from V and 4 from J, leaving 12 bases between them. Looked up from germline, CDR1 is KGHSH and CDR2 is LQKENI. This CDR3 is 14 amino acids long. The CDR3 bases are TGTGCCAGCTCACCTCGGGGGGCAGGCACTGAAGCTTTCTTT. Translating it yields CASSPRGAGTEAFF.

Ten or more counts support this clonotype. J is TRBJ2-5 and V is TRBV3-1; 8 bases agree with TRBD2. With 0 bases clipped from V and 4 bases from J, the junction kept 4 bases outside the gene matches. Germline-derived CDR1 and CDR2 are LGHDT and YNNKEL (reference sequence). This CDR3 is 15 amino acids long. CDR3 bases: TGTGCCAGCAGCCAAGATGGGCTAGCGGGAGAGACCCAGTACTTC. This translates into CASSQDGLAGETQYF.

This clonotype has ten or more counts. CDR3 protein: CASSQEQEHATMNDEQYF. The CDR3 DNA is TGCGCCAGCAGCCAAGAGCAGGAGCATGCGACCATGAACGACGAGCAGTACTTC. The rearrangement links TRBV4-3 to TRBJ2-7; D remains ambiguous. Germline V gene data show CDR1 as LGHNA and CDR2 as YSLEER. The germline V and J ends were trimmed by 0 bases and 5 bases, with 23 bases remaining between them. CDR3 length: 18 residues.

This clonotype came up many times. The chain recombines TRBV28 with TRBJ2-7, with a tentative D call TRBD2 (6 bases). The V and J ends lost 3 bases and 0 bases respectively, with 18 bases between them. Germline lookup yields CDR1 MDHEN and CDR2 SYDVKM. The CDR3 consists of 17 residues. CDR3 loop: CASSFPWGTDYSYEQYF. The CDR3 nucleotides read TGTGCCAGCAGTTTCCCATGGGGGACTGATTACTCCTACGAGCAGTACTTC.

This clonotype has a count of ten or more. The chain joins TRBV7-8 to TRBJ2-1; 14 bases map to TRBD2. The CDR3 is made up of 14 amino acids. Germline V CDR1 and CDR2: SGHVS, FQNEAQ. The ends lost 3 bases at V and 10 bases at J; junction bases unmatched: 2. For the CDR3, the DNA is TGTGCCAGCAGCTTGCGACTAGCGGGAGGGGAGCAGTTCTTC. Its protein is CASSLRLAGGEQFF.

This clonotype appeared many times. The gene calls are TRBV9 and TRBJ1-1; D remains ambiguous. The germline gives CDR1 SGDLS, CDR2 YYNGEE. The CDR3 sequence is 16 residues long. The V gene lost 0 bases and the J gene lost 5 bases, with 17 bases spanning the gap. This chain's CDR3 is CASSVGIDLVWTEAFF. In nucleotides, the CDR3 is TGTGCCAGCAGCGTAGGGATCGACCTTGTTTGGACTGAAGCTTTCTTT.

This clonotype was recorded many times. This chain uses TRBV6-2 or TRBV6-3 with TRBJ2-7; TRBD2 agrees at 11 bases. The CDR3 covers 16 residues. CDR1 is MNHEY, CDR2 SVGEGT, per germline. With V trimmed by 6 bases and J by 2 bases, 9 bases remained unmatched. CDR3 residues: CASSQPASGRTYEQYF. For the CDR3, the DNA is TGTGCCAGCAGCCAACCGGCTAGCGGGAGGACCTACGAGCAGTACTTC.

There are many counts of this clonotype. The rearrangement joins TRBV19 to TRBJ1-2; D call uncertain. The CDR3 is made up of 14 amino acids. Germline CDR1 and CDR2: LNHDA and SQIVND (reference sequence). The V end lost 3 bases, the J end lost 0 bases, and 8 bases lay between the germline ends. This CDR3 reads CASSMGRANYGYTF. The CDR3 DNA reads as TGTGCCAGTAGTATGGGGAGAGCTAACTATGGCTACACCTTC.

This clonotype was seen ten or more times. The V and J genes are TRBV7-9 and TRBJ2-5; D ambiguous. CDR3 length: 13 residues. Trimming cost V 5 bases and J 5 bases, with 12 bases left between them. The V gene's germline CDR1 is SEHNR and CDR2 FQNEAQ (reference sequence). The CDR3, as DNA: TGTGCCAGCAGCCAGGACGCGGCGGAGACCCAGTACTTC. Protein: CASSQDAAETQYF.

There are many counts of this clonotype. The chain couples TRBV18 to TRBJ2-7; possible D gene TRBD1, 5 bases. The CDR3 covers 14 residues. The germline V and J ends were trimmed by 0 bases and 3 bases, with 9 bases remaining between them. The germline V gene has CDR1 KGHSH and CDR2 LQKENI. The chain's CDR3 is CASSPPPGNYEQYF. Here the CDR3 DNA reads TGTGCCAGCTCACCACCGCCAGGGAACTACGAGCAGTACTTC.

This clonotype has a count of ten or more. The chain recombines TRBV3-1 with TRBJ1-3; no clear D. V was cut by 4 bases and J by 11 bases, with 15 bases left in between. Germline V gene lookup returns CDR1 LGHDT and CDR2 YNNKEL (reference sequence). The CDR3 spans 13 residues. The CDR3 bases are TGTGCCAGCAGCCGCCCTCCCGGACTGGCCATATATTTT. Its protein is CASSRPPGLAIYF.

This clonotype was picked up many times. The chain joins TRBV6-1 to TRBJ1-5; D might be TRBD1 (5 bases). Germline lookup yields CDR1 MNHNS and CDR2 SASEGT. V was cut by 4 bases and J by 7 bases, with 11 bases left in between. This CDR3 has 13 residues. The DNA of the CDR3 is TGTGCCAGCAGTGGTAGGGGAGAACAGCCCCAGCATTTT. Translating gives CASSGRGEQPQHF.

This clonotype came up many times. The gene calls are TRBV28 and TRBJ2-7, with D unresolved. Trimming cost V 6 bases and J 2 bases, with 14 bases left between them. The CDR3 extends over 14 amino acids. Germline V lookup: CDR1 MDHEN, CDR2 SYDVKM. This chain's CDR3 is CASRRTLRAYEQYF. The DNA for the CDR3 is TGTGCCAGCAGACGTACCCTTCGGGCCTACGAGCAGTACTTC. The entire variable domain, with the rest obtained from reference TRBV28 and TRBJ2-7, is as follows: DVKVTQSSRYLVKRTGEKVFLECVQDMDHENMFWYRQDPGLGLRLIYFSYDVKMKEKGDIPEGYSVSREKKERFSLILESASTNQTSMYLCASRRTLRAYEQYFGPGTRLTVT.

The chain carries TRBV7-2 and TRBJ2-1; D tentatively fits TRBD1 or TRBD2 (5 bases each). V lost 4 bases to trimming and J lost 7 bases, with 11 bases between them. CDR1 is SGHTA and CDR2 is FQGNSA in the germline V gene. The CDR3 length is 13 residues. The CDR3 spells CASSSGRRNEQFF. The CDR3, as DNA: TGTGCCAGCAGCTCGGGACGAAGAAATGAGCAGTTCTTC.

This clonotype was seen repeatedly, ten times or more. The chain carries TRBV5-1 and TRBJ2-5; 9 bases line up with TRBD2. Germline trimming cut 3 bases from V and 2 bases from J; bases unmatched to any gene: 2. Looked up from germline, CDR1 is SGHRS and CDR2 is YFSETQ. This CDR3 has 14 residues. This CDR3 reads CASSSAGGQETQYF. The CDR3 DNA reads as TGCGCCAGCAGCTCAGCGGGGGGACAAGAGACCCAGTACTTC.

Ten or more counts support this clonotype. The chain carries TRBV20-1 and TRBJ2-4; 9 bases line up with TRBD2. The length of the CDR3 is 11 residues. The trim removed 4 bases at V and 8 bases at J, leaving 0 bases unmatched. Germline CDR1 reads DFQATT; CDR2 reads SNEGSKA (reference sequence). The CDR3 DNA sequence: TGCAGTGCTAAGCGGGGGGACATTCAGTACTTC. Amino acid sequence: CSAKRGDIQYF.

V is TRBV5-6 and J is TRBJ2-1; D ambiguous. Germline V lookup: CDR1 SGHDT, CDR2 YYEEEE. CDR3 length: 12 amino acids. Trimming cost V 3 bases and J 3 bases, with 4 bases left between them. CDR3 in DNA: TGTGCCAGCAGCTACCACTACAATGAGCAGTTCTTC. Its protein product is CASSYHYNEQFF.

There are many counts of this clonotype. The chain links TRBV7-8 to TRBJ2-5; 7 nucleotides align to TRBD2. Germline loops: CDR1 SGHVS, CDR2 FQNEAQ. V lost 1 base, J lost 1 base, and 9 bases stayed unmatched. There are 17 residues in the CDR3. CDR3 in DNA: TGTGCCAGCAGCTTAGTGCCGAAGCGGGGTTTCCAAGAGACCCAGTACTTC. The encoded protein is CASSLVPKRGFQETQYF. The variable domain in full, with the rest retrieved from reference TRBV7-8 and TRBJ2-5, is GAGVSQSPRYKVAKRGQDVALRCDPISGHVSLFWYQQALGQGPEFLTYFQNEAQLDKSGLPSDRFFAERPEGSVSTLKIQRTQQEDSAVYLCASSLVPKRGFQETQYFGPGTRLLVL.

In its sample, this clonotype was seen many times. This chain joins TRBV7-2 and TRBJ2-2; no reliable D call. The CDR3 extends over 14 amino acids. Per the germline V gene, CDR1 is SGHTA and CDR2 is FQGNSA. Trimming shortened V by 7 bases and J by 6 bases, and 15 bases separated the two germline ends. CDR3 sequence: CASILRSQSGELFF. The CDR3 region has the DNA TGTGCCAGCATCCTTAGGTCACAGTCCGGGGAGCTGTTTTTT.

This clonotype was found many times. The chain links TRBV7-2 to TRBJ2-1; D remains unclear. Trimming took off 4 bases at V and 6 bases at J, with 10 bases between the two ends. Germline V lookup: CDR1 SGHTA, CDR2 FQGNSA. The CDR3 has 13 residues. The CDR3 nucleotides read TGTGCCAGCAGCTCCCCTTTAATCAATGAGCAGTTCTTC. As protein: CASSSPLINEQFF.

This clonotype was recorded many times. The V and J genes are TRBV7-2 and TRBJ1-4, with 11 bases aligning to TRBD1. The V segment lost 4 bases and the J segment 7 bases; nucleotides outside the gene matches: 5. The length of the CDR3 is 15 residues. Germline lookup yields CDR1 SGHTA and CDR2 FQGNSA. The CDR3 bases are TGTGCCAGCAGCTCCTGGACAGGGGGCGGTGAAAAACTGTTTTTT. This encodes CASSSWTGGGEKLFF. Variable domain in full (rest from reference TRBV7-2 and TRBJ1-4): GAGVSQSPSNKVTEKGKDVELRCDPISGHTALYWYRQSLGQGLEFLIYFQGNSAPDKSGLPSDRFSAERTGGSVSTLTIQRTQQEDSAVYLCASSSWTGGGEKLFFGSGTQLSVL.

This clonotype showed up many times. The chain is built from TRBV29-1 and TRBJ2-7; either TRBD1 or TRBD2 may supply D (5 bases each). Per the germline V gene, CDR1 is SQVTM and CDR2 is ANQGSEA. The CDR3 spans 13 residues. V dropped 5 bases and J dropped 7 bases, with 18 bases sitting between them. For the CDR3, the DNA is TGCAGCGTTCGCGGAGGTACAGGTCGGGAGCAGTACTTC. Residues: CSVRGGTGREQYF.

This clonotype was seen many times. The chain is built from TRBV5-1 and TRBJ2-7, with unresolved D. CDR3 size: 14 residues. V was shortened by 2 bases and J by 2 bases, with 11 bases between the two germline ends. Germline values: CDR1 SGHRS, CDR2 YFSETQ. CDR3 amino acids: CASSLGPQTYEQYF. CDR3 bases: TGCGCCAGCAGCTTAGGTCCGCAGACCTACGAGCAGTACTTC.

The sample holds many counts of this clonotype. CDR3 sequence reads: CAISARNTEAFF. Here the CDR3 DNA reads TGTGCCATCAGTGCTCGGAACACTGAAGCTTTCTTT. V is TRBV10-3 and J is TRBJ1-1; D unresolved. The germline gives CDR1 ENHRY, CDR2 SYGVKD. V was cut by 4 bases and J by 1 base, with 4 bases left in between. The CDR3 covers 12 residues.

The chain joins TRBV7-8 to TRBJ2-3, with D possibly TRBD1 on 5 matching bases. This CDR3 is 13 amino acids long. Germline lookup yields CDR1 SGHVS and CDR2 FQNEAQ. Trimming took 2 bases from V and 6 from J, leaving 9 bases between them. The CDR3 here is CASSLINRDTQYF. Here the CDR3 DNA reads TGTGCCAGCAGCTTAATAAACAGGGATACGCAGTATTTT.

The V and J genes are TRBV20-1 and TRBJ2-7; D perhaps matches TRBD2 (6 bases). Germline CDR1 reads DFQATT; CDR2 reads SNEGSKA (reference sequence). The CDR3 consists of 15 residues. V lost 3 bases, J lost 5 bases, and 20 bases lay in between. The CDR3 loop is CSASIGSDRFDEQYF. In nucleotides, the CDR3 is TGCAGTGCTAGTATCGGGAGTGATAGGTTCGACGAGCAGTACTTC.

This clonotype has at least ten counts. The CDR3 is CASSLEVVRSGRGSSYEQYF. The CDR3 coding sequence is TGTGCCAGCAGCTTAGAAGTAGTTAGAAGTGGGAGGGGCAGCTCCTACGAGCAGTACTTC. The V gene is TRBV7-6, the J gene TRBJ2-7; 7 bases line up with TRBD2. The germline CDR1 and CDR2 sequences are SGHVS and FNYEAQ. The CDR3 is made up of 20 amino acids. V shed 1 base, J shed 0 bases, and the junction held 18 bases outside the gene matches.

This clonotype was seen ten or more times. V is TRBV20-1 and J is TRBJ1-6; the D is unclear. CDR3 length equals 15 residues. Trimming removed 1 base from V and 5 bases from J, with 12 bases in between. Germline V lookup: CDR1 DFQATT, CDR2 SNEGSKA (reference sequence). The CDR3 DNA reads TGCAGTGCTAGAGTGGTGGGGATAGATAATTCACCCCTCCACTTT. Translated, it gives CSARVVGIDNSPLHF.